A selection of T cell receptor beta chains follows, all from one sample in a study of blood T cell repertoires in COVID-19. Profiled with immunoSEQ multiplex PCR; TCRdb holds only in-frame clones, not every one. The repertoire holds approximately 300,000 clones, with about 90% as singletons. Sequenced: PBMCs or T cells enriched from blood (not recorded which). The origin of the receptors is a woman under 40 who had recovered from COVID-19. The CDR3 runs from the conserved cysteine through the conserved F or W. The D gene is left open where the match is weak. Rows may omit the clone size; those that give it use once, few, many or a size class.

V	length	J	D	size	DNA	CDR3
TRBV29-1	14	TRBJ1-4	NA	NA	TGCAGCGTCACAACAGGGTTGGGGAGTGAAAAACTGTTTTTT	CSVTTGLGSEKLFF
TRBV5-1	14	TRBJ2-7	NA	NA	TGCGCCAGCAGCCCCGGTGGAGGTAACTACGAGCAGTACTTC	CASSPGGGNYEQYF
TRBV7-9	13	TRBJ1-2	NA	NA	TGTGCCAGCAGCTTAGGAGGCCTCTATGGCTACACCTTC	CASSLGGLYGYTF
TRBV6-5	12	TRBJ2-3	NA	NA	TGTGCCAGCAGTTGGGCAGGGGATACGCAGTATTTT	CASSWAGDTQYF
TRBV20-1	15	TRBJ2-7	NA	once	TGCAGTGCTAGTCGGTTCTCGGACAGTCCCTACGAGCAGTACTTC	CSASRFSDSPYEQYF
TRBV9	14	TRBJ2-7	NA	NA	TGTGCCAGCAGCGTTGAGGGCCCATCGGACGAGCAGTACTTC	CASSVEGPSDEQYF
TRBV5-1	15	TRBJ1-2	NA	NA	TGCGCCAGCAGCCCATGGGGTCTGGGGGCGGACGGCTACACCTTC	CASSPWGLGADGYTF
TRBV6-6	13	TRBJ1-1	NA	NA	TGTGCCAGCAGTTACTCGAGTTTTAAGGAAGCTTTCTTT	CASSYSSFKEAFF
TRBV29-1	12	TRBJ1-1	NA	NA	TGCAGCGTTTATACAGGGAAAGCTGAAGCTTTCTTT	CSVYTGKAEAFF
TRBV7-8	14	TRBJ2-1	TRBD1	few	TGTGCCAGCAGCCTCCGGGACAGAAAAAATGAGCAGTTCTTC	CASSLRDRKNEQFF
TRBV5-8	16	TRBJ1-5	TRBD1	few	TGTGCCAGCAGCCGAGGGACAGGGGGGCCCGGGGAGCCCCAGCATTTT	CASSRGTGGPGEPQHF
TRBV7-9	15	TRBJ1-2	NA	NA	TGTGCCAGCAGCTTGGCAGGCACCCTGAGCGGTGGCTACACCTTC	CASSLAGTLSGGYTF
TRBV18	17	TRBJ2-1	TRBD2	NA	TGTGCCAGCTCTGCGAATCCCGGGACTAGCGGTTACAATGAGCAGTTCTTC	CASSANPGTSGYNEQFF
TRBV3-1/TRBV3-2	16	TRBJ2-1	TRBD2	once	TGTGCCAGCAGCCAAGGTGACCCAGCGGGGGGGACTGAGCAGTTCTTC	CASSQGDPAGGTEQFF
TRBV7-2	16	TRBJ2-2	TRBD2	NA	TGTGCCAGCAGCTCCCGCGGGGGGGGTAACACCGGGGAGCTGTTTTTT	CASSSRGGGNTGELFF
TRBV7-2	16	TRBJ2-7	NA	NA	TGTGCCAGCAGCCCAAAGCCTCGACAGTCCTCCTACGAGCAGTACTTC	CASSPKPRQSSYEQYF
TRBV5-6	16	TRBJ2-3	TRBD2	NA	TGTGCCAGCAGCTCCGGGGGGGGCAGTGACACAGATACGCAGTATTTT	CASSSGGGSDTDTQYF
TRBV7-2	14	TRBJ2-4	NA	once	TGTGCCAGCAGCTTCGGGGGGCCCGCTAACATTCAGTACTTC	CASSFGGPANIQYF
TRBV4-1	16	TRBJ1-3	NA	NA	TGCGCCAGCAGCCAAGGTGGCCTCTCCATGAGGGACACCATATATTTT	CASSQGGLSMRDTIYF
TRBV5-4	13	TRBJ2-3	NA	NA	TGTGCCACCCGCCGGGAATTCACAGATACGCAGTATTTT	CATRREFTDTQYF
TRBV12-1	17	TRBJ1-2	NA	NA	TGTGCCAGCAGCTTTGCGCATCCGGGGGAGCCTAACTATGGCTACACCTTC	CASSFAHPGEPNYGYTF
TRBV21-1	11	TRBJ1-5	NA	NA	TGTGCCAGACAGGGCAATCAGCCCCAGCATTTT	CARQGNQPQHF
TRBV25-1	18	TRBJ2-1	TRBD1	NA	TGTGCCAGCAGTGAATCATTCGGACAGGGGCATGACACGCTTGAGCAGTTCTTC	CASSESFGQGHDTLEQFF
TRBV5-1	15	TRBJ2-7	NA	once	TGCGCCAGCAGCTTGCGTGGGGGCCGCTCCTACGAGCAGTACTTC	CASSLRGGRSYEQYF
TRBV6-2/TRBV6-3	14	TRBJ1-1	TRBD1	NA	TGTGCCAGCAGTTACTCCCAGGGGGTAACTGAAGCTTTCTTT	CASSYSQGVTEAFF
TRBV5-5	18	TRBJ2-7	TRBD2	NA	TGTGCCAGCAGCTTTGGACTAGCGGGGGGTCGTCCTTCCTACGAGCAGTACTTC	CASSFGLAGGRPSYEQYF
TRBV3-1/TRBV3-2	16	TRBJ1-4	NA	NA	TGTGCCAGCAGCCCCGCTGCCGGGTACGAGTTCGAAAAACTGTTTTTT	CASSPAAGYEFEKLFF
TRBV10-2	15	TRBJ2-3	NA	NA	TGCGCCAGCAGTGAGTTCGACAGGTCCACAGATACGCAGTATTTT	CASSEFDRSTDTQYF
TRBV2	15	TRBJ1-1	TRBD1	once	TGTGCCAAAGTACGGACAGGGATGTCGAACACTGAAGCTTTCTTT	CAKVRTGMSNTEAFF
TRBV3-1/TRBV3-2	14	TRBJ1-1	NA	NA	TGTGCCAGCAGCCGAGGCAGGGCATACACTGAAGCTTTCTTT	CASSRGRAYTEAFF
TRBV28	15	TRBJ2-1	NA	NA	TGTGCCAGCAGCCGTCCAGGGTTTAGTGTAAATGAGCAGTTCTTC	CASSRPGFSVNEQFF
TRBV2	15	TRBJ2-1	TRBD1	many	TGTGCCAGCAGCACCGGGACAGGGCTCGGCAGTGAGCAGTTCTTC	CASSTGTGLGSEQFF
TRBV7-8	17	TRBJ2-3	TRBD2	NA	TGTGCCAGCAGCTTAGCTAGCGGGGGTGCGTTGGGAGATACGCAGTATTTT	CASSLASGGALGDTQYF
TRBV28	17	TRBJ2-7	TRBD1	NA	TGTGCCAGCAGTCTTCCGACCGGGACAGGGAACCGCTACGAGCAGTACTTC	CASSLPTGTGNRYEQYF
TRBV7-6	15	TRBJ2-7	TRBD2	NA	TGTGCCAGCAGCTTAGCGGCTAGCGGGGGCTACGAGCAGTACTTC	CASSLAASGGYEQYF
TRBV2	15	TRBJ1-5	NA	NA	TGTGCCAGCAGTACGACAGGCGGCTTGGGGATCACCCAGCATTTT	CASSTTGGLGITQHF
TRBV19	12	TRBJ1-2	NA	NA	TGTGCCAGTACCCCCGGGGACTATGGCTACACCTTC	CASTPGDYGYTF
TRBV10-3	15	TRBJ2-2	TRBD2	few	TGTGCCATCAAGGGGACTAGCGGGGGCGCCGGGGAGCTGTTTTTT	CAIKGTSGGAGELFF
TRBV2	13	TRBJ2-7	NA	NA	TGTGCCAGCAGTAGGAACAGGGACTACGAGCAGTACTTC	CASSRNRDYEQYF
TRBV4-3	17	TRBJ2-7	TRBD2	NA	TGCGCCAGCAGCCGGGGGGGAATACAGCGCATCTCCTACGAGCAGTACTTC	CASSRGGIQRISYEQYF
TRBV11-1	14	TRBJ2-1	TRBD1	NA	TGTGCCAGCAGCTTGGGTGCCGACAGGGCTGCTAAGTTCTTC	CASSLGADRAAKFF
TRBV28	14	TRBJ1-5	NA	NA	TGTGCCAGCAGTATACTAAGGGGCCCTCAGCCCCAGCATTTT	CASSILRGPQPQHF
TRBV28	14	TRBJ1-2	TRBD1	NA	TGTGCCAGCAGCTCTCCCGGACAGGACTATGGCTACACCTTC	CASSSPGQDYGYTF
TRBV19	15	TRBJ1-5	NA	NA	TGTGCCAGTAGTCCCAGGAGGGGAGGCAATCAGCCCCAGCATTTT	CASSPRRGGNQPQHF
TRBV27	16	TRBJ2-3	TRBD2	NA	TGTGCCAGCAGTCTAATTCTAGCGGGGGGCACAGATACGCAGTATTTT	CASSLILAGGTDTQYF
TRBV28	15	TRBJ2-5	NA	NA	TGTGCCAGCAGTTTCCCACGCAGGGGCGGGGAGACCCAGTACTTC	CASSFPRRGGETQYF
TRBV5-6	15	TRBJ2-5	TRBD2	NA	TGTGCCAGCAGCTCTCTAGCGGGGGAACAAGAGACCCAGTACTTC	CASSSLAGEQETQYF
TRBV5-4	14	TRBJ1-4	NA	NA	TGTGCCAGCAGCTTGGATCGGGGGGGAGAAAAACTGTTTTTT	CASSLDRGGEKLFF
TRBV29-1	13	TRBJ2-6	NA	NA	TGCAGCGTTAAGAGGGATGGGGCCAACGTCCTGACTTTC	CSVKRDGANVLTF
TRBV6-1	16	TRBJ2-7	TRBD1	once	TGTGCCAGCAGTGTTCTGGGGACAGGGGGGAACCACGAGCAGTACTTC	CASSVLGTGGNHEQYF
TRBV18	15	TRBJ2-7	NA	NA	TGTGCCAGCTCAAACGGGCAGGGGCTTTCCTACGAGCAGTACTTC	CASSNGQGLSYEQYF
TRBV11-3	13	TRBJ1-1	TRBD1	NA	TGTGCCAGCAGCTTTGACAGGGAGTCTGAAGCTTTCTTT	CASSFDRESEAFF
TRBV3-1/TRBV3-2	14	TRBJ1-2	TRBD1	NA	TGTGCCAGCAGCCCGCAGGGGACAGGGATGGGCTACACCTTC	CASSPQGTGMGYTF
TRBV5-1	12	TRBJ2-3	NA	NA	TGCGCCAGCAGCTTGATAGCTGATACGCAGTATTTT	CASSLIADTQYF
TRBV10-3	15	TRBJ2-1	TRBD2	NA	TGTGCCATCAGCCTTTTGGATAGCGGGGTAAATGAGCAGTTCTTC	CAISLLDSGVNEQFF
TRBV5-6	15	TRBJ2-6	NA	NA	TGTGCCAGCAGCAGCTTCAATATAATTGCCAACGTCCTGACTTTC	CASSSFNIIANVLTF
TRBV7-6	15	TRBJ2-5	TRBD1	NA	TGTGCCAGCAGCACCCGACAGGGCACAAGACGGACCCAGTACTTC	CASSTRQGTRRTQYF
TRBV28	14	TRBJ2-7	NA	NA	TGTGCCAGCACCCCCGGCAGGGTCTCCTACGAGCAGTACTTC	CASTPGRVSYEQYF
TRBV6-2/TRBV6-3	12	TRBJ2-3	NA	NA	TGTGCCAGCAGTGATCGGACAGATACGCAGTATTTT	CASSDRTDTQYF